This record concerns one TCR beta chain sequence. Its antigen is still unknown. Per-nucleotide qualities are absent, and no much larger clonotype sits a single base away. The library relied on the immunoSEQ multiplex PCR assay. A mixture of 60 forward primers for TCR Vbeta segments and 13 reverse primers for TCR Jbeta segments was used in the multiplex PCR. Amplification of the CDR3 region of rearranged TCR beta genes was performed with a multiplex PCR assay on genomic DNA. On the Illumina HiSeq System, the amplified TCR beta libraries were sequenced as 87-base-pair reads. The authors' analysis ran thus. In a later analysis, tens of millions of unique TCR beta chains were counted across the approximately 670 repertoires, and approximately 11 million of these chains were shared by at least two donors. To remove PCR and sequencing errors, raw reads were error-corrected and collapsed into unique sequences using a nearest-neighbor algorithm that merged closely related sequences. V, D and J gene segments were assigned by aligning CDR3 sequences to IMGT reference sequences. For a sequence to be retained, at least a six-nucleotide match to both a V gene segment and a J gene segment was required. Rearrangements were called productive when the CDR3 lacked stop codons and stayed in frame with V and J; all others were non-productive. CDR3 was defined according to IMGT convention as the region running from the second conserved V-encoded cysteine to the conserved J-encoded phenylalanine. The earlier analysis of fewer than 700 of the donors excluded sequences that lacked an unambiguous match to a single V gene segment. In an earlier analysis of 587 of the donors, a V segment was called functional when productive rearrangements were above 56.7%, and segregating when the standard deviation between donors exceeded 5%. A statistical classification framework was built for diagnosing cytomegalovirus status from the catalog of TCR beta chain sequences. In a later analysis, TCR nucleotide sequences were compared against IMGT/GENE-DB human TR gene sequences so that V and J genes could be assigned. A later analysis assigned CDR3 sequences and most-parsimonious VDJ recombination scenarios with the TCRdist pipeline. A later analysis defined each TCR beta chain by its CDR3 amino acid sequence plus V-gene family, and excluded reads lacking a unique V-gene family. To address suspected cross-contamination and a sequencing artifact, a later analysis removed some 620 highly shared, low-generation-probability nucleotide sequences. In a later analysis, a clonal expansion index for each public chain was calculated from normalized within-repertoire ranks of inferred template counts. In a later analysis, generation probabilities were computed with a VDJ recombination model fitted to out-of-frame rearrangements, and the resulting probabilities were checked against IGoR. In a later analysis, hypergeometric tests were used to score TCR-TCR, TCR-HLA and TCR-CMV co-occurrence, with a repertoire-size bias correction applied to TCR pairs. False discovery rates were estimated in a later analysis by permuting HLA or CMV assignments 20 times. A later analysis grouped co-occurring TCRs with DBSCAN, adding TCRdist sequence similarity when clustering within HLA-allele-positive subsets. For co-occurrence clustering, repertoires with fewer than 30,000 or more than 120,000 public chains were excluded, along with roughly 5 repertoires with anomalous nucleotide sharing. Here the immuneACCESS table is served through TCRdb, limited to in-frame sequences with V and J called. Missing clones are a known gap in these copies; in checked studies unresolved V genes cover under half, and the rest lacks a known reason. That table gives V, J and clone size, and the DNA gave D and trimming. The sample records 150,000 to 170,000 clones, around three quarters of which are singletons. The ten largest make up approximately 4% of the sample.

The cohort was made up of approximately 700 healthy bone marrow donors. Cohort members were all nominally healthy when sampled, although unrecorded immune exposures were likely present. The donor was CMV seronegative and was included in the group of several hundred seronegative cohort members. Each donor provided a peripheral blood sample, and peripheral blood mononuclear cells were used for TCR beta sequencing. Genomic DNA was extracted from the blood cell samples with the Qiagen DNeasy Blood Extraction Kit. This sample is part of a study of cytomegalovirus exposure and HLA in healthy donors (dated by TCRdb to 2016 to 2017). Notes on the research overall: In an earlier analysis of 550 to 750 of the donors, under 300 Gb of sequence data and just under 120 million unique TCR beta sequences from roughly 180 million T cells were reported. The study combined high-throughput TCR immunosequencing, statistical association of individual TCRs with disease status, and machine learning to predict cytomegalovirus infection status. Of the 300 to 500 genotyped donors, 81% were placed in the genetic ancestry cluster associated with self-reported Caucasian donors. In a later analysis, previously published TCR beta repertoires from 550 to 700 donors were re-analyzed and high-resolution HLA genotyping was added so that TCR occurrence patterns could be studied. Roughly 5 DR-DQ haplotypes were treated as single units for association and clustering because of strong linkage in the cohort. Every repertoire in the discovery cohort had been generated on one and the same sequencing platform. Genome-wide SNP genotypes for about 65% of the roughly 700 donors were used in a later genetic analysis, which treated that subset as a discovery cohort. In the later analysis, no new phenotypic data were used to find candidate immune exposures; instead, reliance was placed on TCR beta sequences and their occurrence across donors. Along with the approximately 650-subject first cohort, a separate validation cohort of 120 different subjects was used. Alongside the repertoire data, information on donor age, sex, ethnicity and CMV serostatus was compiled. Using immunosequencing, the study profiled T cell repertoires from roughly 650 subjects and related those repertoires to cytomegalovirus serostatus. In an earlier analysis of about 590 of the donors, high-throughput TCR beta sequencing was used to judge whether each TCR beta V gene segment behaved as functional or pseudogenic. HLA typing included class I and class II loci at four-digit resolution. On average, 235,054 unique TCR beta nucleotide sequences were sequenced per donor among more than 350 genotyped donors of the cohort, with roughly 18% of those sequences being non-productive. Typing coverage differed by locus: A, B, C, DRB1 and DQB1 were typed in about 620-630 donors, DQA1 in around 500, DPA1 in some 600, and DPB1 in just under 490. Roughly 300 gigabases of sequencing data and approximately 80 million unique TCR sequences were included in an early release covering several hundred HLA-typed donors. The study aimed to test whether cataloging public T cell receptors could reveal signatures of past pathogen exposure. The full study reports these points: A few of the identified cytomegalovirus-associated TCR beta chains were confirmed in vitro to be specific for cytomegalovirus antigens. Fewer than 20 rarely observed V segments, including chromosome 9 orphons, were excluded from the earlier analysis of 550 to 700 of the donors because counts were too low. Sequencing depth was assumed to be roughly uniform across donors in the presence/absence analyses, though that assumption may not hold. Only TCR beta chains were sequenced in this cohort, and the absence of alpha or paired-chain data limited detectable features. A later analysis found that TCR association rates varied across HLA loci, with DRB1 alleles showing the most associated TCRs and HLA-C alleles the fewest. For the cohort, immune exposure information was limited to CMV serostatus. An earlier analysis of some 590 of the donors showed that most TCR beta V segments appeared in productive rearrangements either about 87% or about 30% of the time, which broadly matched IMGT annotations. A further reported finding was that TCR beta sequences accurately predicted the HLA-A and HLA-B alleles for most subjects in the first cohort. Correlated functional status among segregating V segments might reflect linkage disequilibrium, but an unknown experimental factor could not be ruled out. The study gave a list of some 150 TCR beta chains associated with cytomegalovirus. Cytomegalovirus status was reported to be diagnosed by the classifier with high specificity and sensitivity in both the original and validation cohorts. While some public TCRs were present in many individuals, most TCR sequences turned up only very rarely across donors. Most CMV-associated TCR beta chains appeared to be HLA-restricted in a later analysis, and the HLA associations seemed to be driven largely by CMV exposure. An association between a missense DCLRE1C variant and V-gene and J-gene trimming of TCR beta chains was found in a later genetic analysis and replicated in an independent cohort. Assigning TCR associations to individual alleles was difficult when HLA alleles, especially DR and DQ, strongly co-occurred. Because HLA typing was missing for some donors at each locus, association tests included only the typed subset. A cluster of highly shared sequence variants was judged likely to represent a technical artifact of the sequencing pipeline. In a later analysis, HLA-associated TCR beta chains showed more clonal expansion and lower generation probabilities than non-associated chains that were equally common. A later genetic analysis reported fewer N-insertions in productive TCRs among donors in an Asian-associated ancestry cluster than the approximately 670-donor mean. In a later analysis, more than 15,000 TCR beta sequences were associated with specific HLA alleles at a false discovery rate of 0.05. A later analysis reported that several top co-occurrence clusters appeared linked to parvovirus B19, influenza, CMV and Epstein-Barr virus. According to the authors, the approach could potentially be generalized to other disease states and immunological phenotypes.

This sequence originates from a woman aged 40-49 years in good health and CMV-seronegative. Specimen: PBMCs.

CDR3 region: CASSSPSGSGNTGELFF. The nucleotides read TGCGCCAGCAGCTCCCCTAGCGGGAGCGGTAACACCGGGGAGCTGTTTTTT. The chain joins TRBV5-1 to TRBJ2-2; a stretch of 10 junction bases matches TRBD2. The germline V gene provides CDR1 SGHRS and CDR2 YFSETQ. Germline trimming: 3 bases from V, 2 bases from J; junction bases outside gene matches: 7. The CDR3 sequence holds 17 residues, the cysteine and phenylalanine included. Only CDR3 DNA remains: 51 bases, in frame from the first base.